This passage covers 8 T cell receptor beta chains from one sample sequenced in a study of blood T cell repertoires in COVID-19. Measured with immunoSEQ multiplex PCR; TCRdb has only the in-frame clones, and not every one. The table includes 300,000 to 350,000 clones, 87% detected once. Sequenced material: peripheral blood. The source of these receptors is a man aged 25-45 years with COVID-19, enrolled during active disease.

This sequence joins TRBV6-2 or TRBV6-3 and TRBJ2-1, with TRBD2 identical over 10 bases. V lost 7 bases to trimming and J lost 2 bases; unmatched junction nucleotides: 11. This CDR3 spans 17 amino acids. In germline, CDR1 is MNHEY, CDR2 SVGEGT. As DNA, the CDR3 is TGTGCCAGCAACCCACGCAGCGGGAGGGCCCCCTACAATGAGCAGTTCTTC. Amino acids: CASNPRSGRAPYNEQFF.

The V and J genes are TRBV5-6 and TRBJ2-2; TRBD2 agrees at 7 bases. This CDR3 has 15 amino acids. Germline V gives CDR1 SGHDT, CDR2 YYEEEE. V dropped 3 bases and J dropped 7; count of bases not matched to a gene: 9. The CDR3 DNA follows: TGTGCCAGCAGCTGGGGGAGGGGCGCAAGCGGGGAGCTGTTTTTT. It codes for CASSWGRGASGELFF.

The chain recombines TRBV5-5 with TRBJ2-5, with 10 bases identical to TRBD2. CDR3 size: 14 residues. V gave up 3 bases and J gave up 2 bases; unmatched junction bases: 1. Germline CDR1 and CDR2: SGHKS and YYEKEE (reference sequence). The DNA of the CDR3 is TGTGCCAGCAGCTCACTAGCGGGGCAAGAGACCCAGTACTTC. This codes for CASSSLAGQETQYF.

CDR3 nucleotide sequence: TGTGCCAGCAGATCAGGGCCCTCAACTAATGAAAAACTGTTTTTT. Translating gives CASRSGPSTNEKLFF. The chain joins TRBV28 to TRBJ1-4, with D perhaps matching TRBD1 (5 bases). This CDR3 is 15 amino acids long. Trimming took off 6 bases at V and 0 bases at J, with 11 bases between the two ends. Germline V gene lookup returns CDR1 MDHEN and CDR2 SYDVKM.

The chain uses TRBV6-1 and TRBJ2-7, with 7 bases matching TRBD1. The CDR3 contains 14 residues. Looked up from germline, CDR1 is MNHNS and CDR2 is SASEGT. V shed 2 bases and J 3 bases; nucleotides not matched to a gene: 4. The CDR3 bases are TGTGCCAGCAGTGAAAGGGACAGCCTCTACGAGCAGTACTTC. This sequence encodes CASSERDSLYEQYF.

The rearrangement joins TRBV5-1 to TRBJ1-1, with D possibly being TRBD1 (6 bases). Germline CDR1 is SGHRS and CDR2 is YFSETQ. The germline V and J ends were trimmed by 2 bases and 1 base, with 9 bases remaining between them. The CDR3 sequence is 14 residues long. The CDR3 sequence: CASSLQGGNTEAFF. CDR3 nucleotide sequence: TGCGCCAGCAGCTTACAGGGTGGGAACACTGAAGCTTTCTTT.

The chain uses TRBV7-3 and TRBJ1-1; no firm D call. The CDR3 covers 13 residues. Germline CDR1 and CDR2: SGHTA and FQGTGA. V shed 3 bases and J shed 5 bases, with 10 bases lying between them. The CDR3 DNA is TGTGCCAGCAGCTTCACGGCGCGGACTGAAGCTTTCTTT. The encoded protein is CASSFTARTEAFF.

This chain connects TRBV18 to TRBJ2-2; D unresolved. The CDR3 is 13 residues long. Trimming cost V 4 bases and J 2 bases, with 5 bases left between them. Looked up from germline, CDR1 is KGHSH and CDR2 is LQKENI. The CDR3 DNA is TGTGCCAGCTCACTAATAAACACCGGGGAGCTGTTTTTT. It translates to CASSLINTGELFF.